The clone carrying this T cell receptor beta chain has at least ten counts. Its specificity is not known. The germline V gene has CDR1 KGHSH and CDR2 LQKENI. The CDR3 extends over 13 amino acids. V was pared by 3 bases and J by 2 bases, with 1 base of the junction left unmatched. The data are from a study of T cells in Graves' hyperthyroidism and ophthalmopathy. The source material, RNA transcripts, was used to amplify TCR beta CDR3 regions. The HTBI set primed first-round TCR CDR3 RT-PCR. TCRdb recomputed calls from the multiplex PCR reads with MiXCR, one row per CDR3 protein. The sample includes fewer than 700,000 distinct CDR3 sequences, roughly 15% of them seen just once. Findings and limits, study-wide: Most thyroid-expanded clonotypes above 0.001 were also found in blood. A 13 V-J model separated ophthalmopathy from stable hyperthyroidism.

The J gene is TRBJ2-7, the V gene TRBV18; 7 bases fit TRBD2. The specimen was blood. The source of this sequence is a woman in her late teens or twenties with Graves' ophthalmopathy. CDR3 amino acids: CASSPGTTYEQYF. CDR3 nucleotide sequence: TGTGCCAGCTCACCCGGGACTACCTACGAGCAGTACTTC.